This T cell receptor beta chain emerged from a study of T cells in Graves' hyperthyroidism and ophthalmopathy. Overall study results and limits: In blood, most of the thyroid clonotypes expanded above 0.001 were also present.

Among the patients, aged 18 to 65, hyperthyroidism was newly diagnosed and had lasted under 2 months. Diagnosing involved the use of clinical symptoms, serum thyroxine and TRAb, thyroid ultrasound and orbital computed tomography. This clonotype was counted ten times or more. The antigen remains unidentified. There were TCR beta CDR3 regions amplified from RNA transcripts. The primer set for the first-round RT-PCR of the TCR CDR3 was HTBI. Using its own MiXCR run on the multiplex PCR reads, TCRdb lists one record per CDR3 protein. The table has approximately 370,000 distinct CDR3 sequences, approximately 18% seen once. V was cut by 6 bases and J by 6 bases, with 15 bases left in between. Germline V gives CDR1 MNHNS, CDR2 SASEGT. The CDR3 covers 14 residues.

V and J are TRBV6-1 and TRBJ1-5; possible D gene TRBD1, 5 bases. The clonotype comes from a young woman with Graves' hyperthyroidism that later progressed to Graves' ophthalmopathy. The sequenced sample consisted of blood. CDR3 sequence (DNA): TGTGCCAGCAGGGGGGGGGGTCGTTTTCAGCCCCAGCATTTT. Its protein is CASRGGGRFQPQHF.